The 8 T cell receptor beta chains below were found in one sample sequenced in a study of CD8 T cells in Susac syndrome. RNA was extracted with the RNeasy kit, and a quantity of roughly 0.45 to 1 ug was reverse transcribed using random hexamers. In TCRdb, the immunoSEQ multiplex PCR reads were re-called with MiXCR into one record per CDR3 protein. The table lists 55,000 to 75,000 distinct CDR3 sequences, around 93% of them singletons, with roughly 0.16% in the top ten. Sequenced input: CD4+ T cells from PBMCs. The receptors were sampled from a human donor with Susac syndrome.

The V gene is TRBV9, the J gene TRBJ1-2; D gene ambiguous. The V end lost 3 bases, the J end lost 5 bases, and 17 bases lay between the germline ends. The CDR3 runs to 15 residues. Per germline, CDR1 SGDLS and CDR2 YYNGEE. CDR3 loop: CASSEIGMAPYGYTF. Written as DNA, the CDR3 is TGTGCCAGCAGCGAAATCGGAATGGCCCCTTATGGCTACACCTTC.

The CDR3 sequence is CASSIDRGVDTQYF. The CDR3 DNA follows: TGTGCCAGTAGTATCGACAGGGGGGTAGATACGCAGTATTTT. The J gene is TRBJ2-3, the V gene TRBV19, with 9 bases identical to TRBD1. Losses at the gene ends were 3 bases for V and 5 bases for J; bases not matched to a gene: 3. CDR3 size: 14 residues. Per the germline V gene, CDR1 is LNHDA and CDR2 is SQIVND (reference sequence).

The chain joins TRBV5-1 to TRBJ2-5, with unresolved D. V was trimmed by 2 bases and J by 3 bases, leaving 5 bases between them. This CDR3 has 12 residues. Per the germline V gene, CDR1 is SGHRS and CDR2 is YFSETQ. The CDR3 coding sequence is TGCGCCAGCAGCTTCCTGGAAGAGACCCAGTACTTC. The encoded protein is CASSFLEETQYF.

The rearrangement links TRBV2 to TRBJ1-1, with TRBD1 matching 7 bases. The CDR3 spans 15 residues. The V segment lost 6 bases and the J segment 2 bases; nucleotides outside the gene matches: 9. Germline assignment: CDR1 SNHLY and CDR2 FYNNEI. The CDR3 DNA reads as TGTGCCAGCAGAAGCCAGACAGGGACCAACACTGAAGCTTTCTTT. Protein sequence: CASRSQTGTNTEAFF.

This chain links TRBV7-6 with TRBJ2-2; D is unclear. The CDR3 runs to 14 residues. Trimming left V 10 bases short and J 3 bases short, with 15 bases between. Germline loops: CDR1 SGHVS, CDR2 FNYEAQ. CDR3 bases: TGTGCCACCCGACTTGGCCGGGACACCGGGGAGCTGTTTTTT. Translating gives CATRLGRDTGELFF. The complete variable domain, with remaining parts taken from reference TRBV7-6 and TRBJ2-2, reads GAGVSQSPRYKVTKRGQDVALRCDPISGHVSLYWYRQALGQGPEFLTYFNYEAQQDKSGLPNDRFSAERPEGSISTLTIQRTEQRDSAMYRCATRLGRDTGELFFGEGSRLTVL.

This chain uses TRBV7-9 with TRBJ1-3; D call uncertain. CDR3 size: 13 residues. The V end lost 3 bases, the J end lost 0 bases, and 3 bases lay between the germline ends. Germline values: CDR1 SEHNR, CDR2 FQNEAQ (reference sequence). CDR3 sequence (DNA): TGTGCCAGCAGCTTGAGCTCTGGAAACACCATATATTTT. This sequence encodes CASSLSSGNTIYF. Full variable domain (outside the CDR3, taken from reference TRBV7-9 and TRBJ1-3): DTGVSQNPRHKITKRGQNVTFRCDPISEHNRLYWYRQTLGQGPEFLTYFQNEAQLEKSRLLSDRFSAERPKGSFSTLEIQRTEQGDSAMYLCASSLSSGNTIYFGEGSWLTVV.

This clonotype has only one observation. The chain carries TRBV6-6 and TRBJ2-5; 7 bases are a match to TRBD2. Germline V gene data show CDR1 as MNHNY and CDR2 as SVGAGI (reference sequence). V gave up 5 bases and J gave up 4 bases; unmatched junction bases: 7. This CDR3 comprises 14 residues. CDR3 sequence (DNA): TGTGCCAGCAGTCCTTTAGGCGGGGGAGAGACCCAGTACTTC. Its translation is CASSPLGGGETQYF.

V usage is TRBV2 and J usage is TRBJ2-3; 10 bases align to TRBD1. The germline V gene has CDR1 SNHLY and CDR2 FYNNEI. This CDR3 has 14 residues. Trimming removed 8 bases from V and 7 bases from J; junction bases left unmatched: 9. The CDR3 nucleotides read TGTGCCAGCCGACAGGGACAGGGGAGGTATACGCAGTATTTT. This sequence encodes CASRQGQGRYTQYF. The full variable domain, rest sourced from reference TRBV2 and TRBJ2-3, is EPEVTQTPSHQVTQMGQEVILRCVPISNHLYFYWYRQILGQKVEFLVSFYNNEISEKSEIFDDQFSVERPDGSNFTLKIRSTKLEDSAMYFCASRQGQGRYTQYFGPGTRLTVL.